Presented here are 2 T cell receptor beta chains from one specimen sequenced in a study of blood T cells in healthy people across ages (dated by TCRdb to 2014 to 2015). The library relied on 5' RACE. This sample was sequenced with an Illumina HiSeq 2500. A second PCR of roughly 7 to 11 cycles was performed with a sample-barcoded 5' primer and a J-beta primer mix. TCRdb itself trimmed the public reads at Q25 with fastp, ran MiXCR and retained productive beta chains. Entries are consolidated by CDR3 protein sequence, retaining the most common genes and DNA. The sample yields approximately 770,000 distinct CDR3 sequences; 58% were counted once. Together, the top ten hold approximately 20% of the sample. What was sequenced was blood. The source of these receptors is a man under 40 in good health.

The CDR3 here is CASSLDRANYGYTF. The CDR3 region has the DNA TGTGCCAGCAGCTTAGACAGAGCTAACTATGGCTACACCTTC. The chain carries TRBV7-9 and TRBJ1-2; no reliable D call. With 1 base removed from V and 0 bases from J, the gap between germline ends came to 6 bases. The germline CDR1 and CDR2 sequences are SEHNR and FQNEAQ (reference sequence). The CDR3 sequence is 14 residues long.

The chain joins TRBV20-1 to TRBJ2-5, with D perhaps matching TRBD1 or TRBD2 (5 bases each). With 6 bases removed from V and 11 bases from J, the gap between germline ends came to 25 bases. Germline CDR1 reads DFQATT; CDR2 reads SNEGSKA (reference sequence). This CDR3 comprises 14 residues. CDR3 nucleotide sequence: TGCAGTGCAACTAAGTCGGGACGTCATAGAGAGCAGTACTTC. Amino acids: CSATKSGRHREQYF.